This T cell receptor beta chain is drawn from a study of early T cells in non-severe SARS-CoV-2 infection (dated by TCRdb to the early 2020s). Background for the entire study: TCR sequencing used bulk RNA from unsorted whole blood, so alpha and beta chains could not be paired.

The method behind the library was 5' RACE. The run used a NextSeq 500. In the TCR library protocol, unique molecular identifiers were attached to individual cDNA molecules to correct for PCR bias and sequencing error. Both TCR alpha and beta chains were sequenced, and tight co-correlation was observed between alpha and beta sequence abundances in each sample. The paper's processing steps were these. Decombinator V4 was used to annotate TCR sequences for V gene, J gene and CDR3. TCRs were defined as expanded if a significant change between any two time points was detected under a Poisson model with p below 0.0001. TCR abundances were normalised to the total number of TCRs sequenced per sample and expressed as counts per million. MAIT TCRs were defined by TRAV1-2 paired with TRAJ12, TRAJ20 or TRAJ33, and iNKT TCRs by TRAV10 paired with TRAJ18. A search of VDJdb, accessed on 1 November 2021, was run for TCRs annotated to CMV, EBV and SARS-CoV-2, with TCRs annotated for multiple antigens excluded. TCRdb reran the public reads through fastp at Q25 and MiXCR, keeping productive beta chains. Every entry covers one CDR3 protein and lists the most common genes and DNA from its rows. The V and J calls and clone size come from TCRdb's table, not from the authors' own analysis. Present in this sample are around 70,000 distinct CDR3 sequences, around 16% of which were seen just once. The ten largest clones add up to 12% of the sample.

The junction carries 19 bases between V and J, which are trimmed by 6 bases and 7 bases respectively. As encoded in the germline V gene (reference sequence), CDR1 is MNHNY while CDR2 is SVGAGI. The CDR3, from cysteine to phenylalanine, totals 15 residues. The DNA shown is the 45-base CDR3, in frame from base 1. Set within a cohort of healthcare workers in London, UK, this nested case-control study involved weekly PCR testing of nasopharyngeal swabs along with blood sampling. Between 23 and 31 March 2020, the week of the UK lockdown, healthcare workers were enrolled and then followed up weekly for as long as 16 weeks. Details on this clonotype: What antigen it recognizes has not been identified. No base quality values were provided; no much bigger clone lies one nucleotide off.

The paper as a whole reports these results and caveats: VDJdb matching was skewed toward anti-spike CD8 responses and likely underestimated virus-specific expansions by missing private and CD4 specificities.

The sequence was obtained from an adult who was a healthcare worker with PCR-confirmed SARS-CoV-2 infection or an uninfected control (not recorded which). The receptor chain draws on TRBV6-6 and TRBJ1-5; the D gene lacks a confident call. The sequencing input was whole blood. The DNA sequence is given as TGTGCCAGCAGCGCCGATGCGGGGAGTCGCCAGCCCCAGCATTTT. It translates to CASSADAGSRQPQHF.